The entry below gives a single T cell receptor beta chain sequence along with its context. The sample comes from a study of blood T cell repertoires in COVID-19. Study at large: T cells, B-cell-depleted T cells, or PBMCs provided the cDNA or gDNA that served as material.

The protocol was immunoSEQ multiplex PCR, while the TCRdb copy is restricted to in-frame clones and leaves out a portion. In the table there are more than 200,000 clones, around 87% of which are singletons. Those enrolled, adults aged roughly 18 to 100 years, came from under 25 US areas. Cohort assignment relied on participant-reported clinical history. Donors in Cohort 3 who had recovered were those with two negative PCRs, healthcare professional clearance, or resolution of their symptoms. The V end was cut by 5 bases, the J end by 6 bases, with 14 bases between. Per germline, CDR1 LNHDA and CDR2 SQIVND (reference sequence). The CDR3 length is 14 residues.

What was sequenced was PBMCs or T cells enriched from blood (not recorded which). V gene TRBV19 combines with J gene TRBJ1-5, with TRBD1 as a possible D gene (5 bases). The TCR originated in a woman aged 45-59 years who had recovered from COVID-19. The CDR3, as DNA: TGTGCCAGTAGTCATCAGGGTAGGGGTCAGCCCCAGCATTTT. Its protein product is CASSHQGRGQPQHF.